This TCR beta chain was recovered during a study of T cell repertoires in cytomegalovirus infection. Study-level background: The authors relied on CMV epitopes, both recently identified HLA-C-restricted and well-studied HLA-B-restricted. Indicated by public TCR beta signatures were CMV infection and matching HLA type.

Germline V gene data show CDR1 as MDHEN and CDR2 as SYDVKM. This CDR3 has 18 amino acids. The V end was cut by 5 bases, the J end by 0 bases, with 22 bases between. Details on this clonotype: Antigen: not known.

Via MiXCR, TCRdb re-called the reads, giving one row per CDR3 protein. This table holds 650,000 to 850,000 distinct CDR3 sequences, under 35% found once. V gene TRBV28 combines with J gene TRBJ1-2, with TRBD1 as a possible D gene (6 bases). The clonotype comes from a human donor in good health (CMV status not recorded). Some clones in this sample may be carry-over from other donors' samples. The sample consisted of cultured CD8+ T cells from PBMCs, taken from culture after CMV antigen stimulation. DNA of the CDR3: TGTGCCAGCAGTGCCGCCGTTCTAGAGGGGGAAGCTAACTATGGCTACACCTTC. Encoded protein: CASSAAVLEGEANYGYTF.